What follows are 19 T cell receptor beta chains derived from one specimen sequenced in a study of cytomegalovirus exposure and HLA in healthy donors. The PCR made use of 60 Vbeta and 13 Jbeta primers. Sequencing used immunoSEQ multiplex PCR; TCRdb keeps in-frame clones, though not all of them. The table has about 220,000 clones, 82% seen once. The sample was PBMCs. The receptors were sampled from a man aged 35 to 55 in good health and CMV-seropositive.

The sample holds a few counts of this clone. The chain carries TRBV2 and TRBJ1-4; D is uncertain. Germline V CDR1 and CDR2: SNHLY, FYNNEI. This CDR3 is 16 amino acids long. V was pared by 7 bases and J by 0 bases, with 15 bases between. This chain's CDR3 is CASTDGSKATNEKLFF. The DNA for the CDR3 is TGTGCCAGCACTGATGGTAGCAAAGCAACTAATGAAAAACTGTTTTTT.

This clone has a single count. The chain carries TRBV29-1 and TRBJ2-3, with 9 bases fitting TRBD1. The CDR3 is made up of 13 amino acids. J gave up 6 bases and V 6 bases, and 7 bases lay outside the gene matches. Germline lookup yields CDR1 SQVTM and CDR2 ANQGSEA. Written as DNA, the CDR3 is TGCAGCGTCCAGGACAGGGGAGGTGATACGCAGTATTTT. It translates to CSVQDRGGDTQYF.

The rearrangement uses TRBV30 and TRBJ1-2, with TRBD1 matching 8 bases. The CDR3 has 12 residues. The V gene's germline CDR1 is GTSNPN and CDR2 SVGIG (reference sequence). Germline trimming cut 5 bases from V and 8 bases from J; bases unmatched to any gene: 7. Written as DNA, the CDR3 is TGTGCCTGGGGGGGACAGGCTGGGGGCTACACCTTC. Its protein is CAWGGQAGGYTF.

CDR3 sequence reads: CSVGDRFSEKLFF. In DNA, the CDR3 is TGCAGCGTTGGGGACAGGTTTAGCGAAAAACTGTTTTTT. J is TRBJ1-4 and V is TRBV29-1, with 8 nucleotides matching TRBD1. Germline V gene lookup returns CDR1 SQVTM and CDR2 ANQGSEA. V shed 4 bases and J 8 bases; nucleotides not matched to a gene: 6. CDR3 length: 13 amino acids.

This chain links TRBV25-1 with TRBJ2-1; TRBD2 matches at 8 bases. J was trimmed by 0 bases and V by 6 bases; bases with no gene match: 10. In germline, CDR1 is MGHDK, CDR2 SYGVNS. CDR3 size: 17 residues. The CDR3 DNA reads TGTGCCAGCAGCGAAGGGTTCGGGAGGGACTCCTACAATGAGCAGTTCTTC. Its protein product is CASSEGFGRDSYNEQFF. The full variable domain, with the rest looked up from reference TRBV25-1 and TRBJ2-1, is EADIYQTPRYLVIGTGKKITLECSQTMGHDKMYWYQQDPGMELHLIHYSYGVNSTEKGDLSSESTVSRIRTEHFPLTLESARPSHTSQYLCASSEGFGRDSYNEQFFGPGTRLTVL.

CDR3 in DNA: TGTGCCAGCAGCTTAAGATACCGGACAGGGGGGGGGAACACTGAAGCTTTCTTT. It translates to CASSLRYRTGGGNTEAFF. This sequence joins TRBV11-3 and TRBJ1-1; TRBD1 aligns across 10 bases. V lost 2 bases, J lost 1 base, and 10 bases stayed unmatched. The CDR3 is made up of 18 amino acids. CDR1 is SGHNT and CDR2 is YENEEA in the germline V gene.

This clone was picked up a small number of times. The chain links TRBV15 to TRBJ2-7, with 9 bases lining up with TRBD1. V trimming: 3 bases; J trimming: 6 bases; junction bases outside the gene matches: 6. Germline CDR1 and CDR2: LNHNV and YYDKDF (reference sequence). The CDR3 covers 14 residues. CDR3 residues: CATSRGQGMGEQYV. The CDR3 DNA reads TGTGCCACCAGCAGGGGACAGGGAATGGGCGAGCAGTACGTC.

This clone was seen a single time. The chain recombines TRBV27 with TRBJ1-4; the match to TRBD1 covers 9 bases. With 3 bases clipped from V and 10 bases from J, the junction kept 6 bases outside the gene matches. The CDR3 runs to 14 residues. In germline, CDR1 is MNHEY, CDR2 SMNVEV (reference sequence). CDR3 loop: CASSFEGQGAKLFF. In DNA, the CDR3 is TGTGCCAGCAGTTTCGAGGGACAGGGCGCAAAACTGTTTTTT.

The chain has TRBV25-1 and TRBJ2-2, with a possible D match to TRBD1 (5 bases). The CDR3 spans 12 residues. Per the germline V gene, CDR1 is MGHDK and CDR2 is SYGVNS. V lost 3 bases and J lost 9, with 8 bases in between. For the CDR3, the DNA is TGTGCCAGCAGTGAGGGGCGCCGGGAGCTGTTTTTT. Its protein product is CASSEGRRELFF.

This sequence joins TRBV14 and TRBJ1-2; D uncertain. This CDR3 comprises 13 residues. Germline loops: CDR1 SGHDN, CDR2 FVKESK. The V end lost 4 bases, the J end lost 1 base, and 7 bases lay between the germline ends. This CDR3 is CASSPQFNYGYTF. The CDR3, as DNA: TGTGCCAGCAGCCCGCAGTTTAACTATGGCTACACCTTC.

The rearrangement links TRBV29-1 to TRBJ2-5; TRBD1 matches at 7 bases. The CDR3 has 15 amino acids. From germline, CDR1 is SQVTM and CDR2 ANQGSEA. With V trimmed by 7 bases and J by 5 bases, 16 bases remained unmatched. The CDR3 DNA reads TGCAGCGCTCCTAGAACAGGGGAAAATTGGGAGACCCAGTACTTC. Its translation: CSAPRTGENWETQYF.

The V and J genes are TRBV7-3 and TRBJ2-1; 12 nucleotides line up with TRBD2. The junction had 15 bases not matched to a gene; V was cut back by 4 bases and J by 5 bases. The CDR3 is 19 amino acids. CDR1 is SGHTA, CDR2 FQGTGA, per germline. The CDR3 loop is CASSSLGLAGWETNNEQFF. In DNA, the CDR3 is TGTGCCAGCAGCTCCCTTGGACTAGCGGGGTGGGAGACGAACAATGAGCAGTTCTTC.

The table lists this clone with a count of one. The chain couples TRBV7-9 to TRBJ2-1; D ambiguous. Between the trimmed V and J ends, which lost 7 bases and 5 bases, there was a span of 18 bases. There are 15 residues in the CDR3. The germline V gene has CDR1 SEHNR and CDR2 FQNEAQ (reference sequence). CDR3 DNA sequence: TGTGCCAGCACCGCGAGCCAAAATCCCCACAATGAGCAGTTCTTC. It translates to CASTASQNPHNEQFF.

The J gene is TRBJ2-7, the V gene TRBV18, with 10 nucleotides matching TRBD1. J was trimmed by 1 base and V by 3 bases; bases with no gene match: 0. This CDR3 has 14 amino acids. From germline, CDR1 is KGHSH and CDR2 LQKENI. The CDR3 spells CASSPDRGSYEQYV. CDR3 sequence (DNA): TGTGCCAGCTCACCGGACAGGGGGTCCTACGAGCAGTACGTC.

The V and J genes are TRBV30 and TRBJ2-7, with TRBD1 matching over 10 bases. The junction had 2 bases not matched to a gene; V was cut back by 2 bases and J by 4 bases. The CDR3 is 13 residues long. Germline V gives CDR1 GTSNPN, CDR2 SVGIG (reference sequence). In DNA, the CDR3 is TGTGCCTGGAGTCGGGACAGGGGATACGAGCAGTACGTC. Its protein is CAWSRDRGYEQYV.

The CDR3 DNA is TGTGCCAGCTCGCCTGGACAGGGGGCGGGTGGCTACACCTTC. Its protein product is CASSPGQGAGGYTF. The chain uses TRBV18 and TRBJ1-2, with TRBD1 identical over 11 bases. Germline V CDR1 and CDR2: KGHSH, LQKENI. The ends lost 6 bases at V and 7 bases at J; junction bases unmatched: 7. CDR3 size: 14 residues. Looking up the rest from reference TRBV18 and TRBJ1-2 gives the full variable domain: NAGVMQNPRHLVRRRGQEARLRCSPMKGHSHVYWYRQLPEEGLKFMVYLQKENIIDESGMPKERFSAEFPKEGPSILRIQQVVRGDSAAYFCASSPGQGAGGYTFGSGTRLTVV.

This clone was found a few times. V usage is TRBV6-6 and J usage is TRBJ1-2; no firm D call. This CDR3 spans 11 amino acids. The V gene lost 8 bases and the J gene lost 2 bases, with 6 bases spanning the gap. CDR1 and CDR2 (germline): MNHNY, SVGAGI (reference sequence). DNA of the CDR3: TGTGCCAGCGGAGGGAACTATGGCTACACCTTC. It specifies CASGGNYGYTF.

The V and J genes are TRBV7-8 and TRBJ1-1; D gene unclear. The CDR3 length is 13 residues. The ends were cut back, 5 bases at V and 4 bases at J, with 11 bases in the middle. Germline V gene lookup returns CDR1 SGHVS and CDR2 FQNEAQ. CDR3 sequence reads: CASSPVGPTEAFF. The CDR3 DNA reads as TGTGCCAGCAGCCCGGTCGGTCCCACTGAAGCTTTCTTT.

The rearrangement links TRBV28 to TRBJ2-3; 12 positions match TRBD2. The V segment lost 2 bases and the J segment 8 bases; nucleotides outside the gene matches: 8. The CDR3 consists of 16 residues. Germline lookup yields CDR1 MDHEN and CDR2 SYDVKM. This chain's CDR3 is CASSLPTSGRKGTQYF. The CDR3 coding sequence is TGTGCCAGCAGTTTACCGACTAGCGGGAGAAAGGGTACGCAGTATTTT.